A selection of T cell receptor beta chains follows, all from one sample in a study of CD8 T cells in Susac syndrome. TCRdb itself ran the immunoSEQ multiplex PCR reads through MiXCR, one entry per CDR3 protein. The data hold over 350,000 distinct CDR3 sequences, with 75% to 90% observed a single time. Sequencing input: CD8+ T cells from PBMCs. These receptor sequences come from a human donor with multiple sclerosis. Both conserved end residues are part of each CDR3. The D gene is left open where the match is weak. Rows may omit the clone size; those that give it use once, few, many or a size class.

j_call,v_call,clone_size,d_call,cdr3_aa,cdr3_nt
TRBJ2-5,TRBV20-1,few,NA,CSARGDLKETQYF,TGCAGTGCTAGAGGGGACCTCAAGGAGACCCAGTACTTC
TRBJ2-7,TRBV6-1,NA,NA,CASSGDGHSYEQYF,TGTGCCAGCAGCGGGGACGGACACTCCTACGAGCAGTACTTC
TRBJ1-2,TRBV11-2,NA,NA,CASSYSGQTAYGYTF,TGTGCCAGCAGCTACAGCGGACAGACCGCCTATGGCTACACCTTC
TRBJ1-4,TRBV7-9,NA,NA,CASSAEQGTNEKLFF,TGTGCCAGCAGCGCGGAACAGGGAACTAATGAAAAACTGTTTTTT
TRBJ2-1,TRBV5-1,once,TRBD1,CASLKFTGAYNEQFF,TGCGCCAGCTTAAAGTTTACAGGGGCTTACAATGAGCAGTTCTTC
TRBJ1-5,TRBV6-2/TRBV6-3,NA,TRBD1,CASRYRGHKGNQPQHF,TGTGCCAGCAGGTACAGGGGGCACAAGGGCAATCAGCCCCAGCATTTT
TRBJ2-3,TRBV5-1,few,NA,CASSLEGSTDTQYF,TGTGCCAGCAGCCTTGAGGGGAGCACAGATACGCAGTATTTT
TRBJ1-4,TRBV19,NA,NA,CASSAAAFNEKLFF,TGTGCCAGTAGCGCGGCGGCTTTTAATGAAAAACTGTTTTTT
TRBJ1-2,TRBV28,NA,NA,CASSLAANYGYTF,TGTGCCAGCAGTTTAGCAGCAAACTATGGCTACACCTTC
TRBJ2-1,TRBV19,NA,TRBD1,CASGQGVRALEQFF,TGTGCCAGTGGCCAGGGGGTGCGGGCTCTTGAGCAGTTCTTC
TRBJ1-2,TRBV27,few,NA,CASSPRGVLYGYTF,TGTGCCAGCAGTCCTAGGGGGGTGCTCTATGGCTACACCTTC